The 15 T cell receptor beta chains reported below all come from one sample, sequenced in a study of blood T cell repertoires in COVID-19. The assay was immunoSEQ multiplex PCR, and TCRdb's table has in-frame clones only and misses some. The sample lists a few hundred thousand clones, approximately 86% seen once, with about 1% in the top ten. Material: peripheral blood. These receptors were taken from a human donor with COVID-19, enrolled during active disease. The donor label of this sample is uncertain.

The chain is built from TRBV28 and TRBJ1-1, with a possible D match to TRBD1 (5 bases). The germline V gene encodes CDR1 MDHEN and CDR2 SYDVKM. The CDR3 contains 14 residues. V gave up 2 bases and J gave up 4 bases, with 11 bases separating them. This chain's CDR3 is CASSLQGIVTEAFF. The CDR3 coding sequence is TGTGCCAGCAGTTTACAGGGTATCGTCACTGAAGCTTTCTTT.

This clone has a single count. The V and J genes are TRBV5-1 and TRBJ1-2, with TRBD1 matching over 8 bases. Trimming cost V 0 bases and J 7 bases; bases outside gene matches: 8. Per the germline V gene, CDR1 is SGHRS and CDR2 is YFSETQ. CDR3 length equals 15 residues. The CDR3, as DNA: TGCGCCAGCAGCTTGGCGGACAGGGAAGAGGGTGGCTACACCTTC. As protein: CASSLADREEGGYTF.

The chain combines TRBV14 with TRBJ1-2, with 7 bases identical to TRBD1. The J segment lost 8 bases and the V segment lost 1 base, leaving 10 bases of the junction unmatched. This CDR3 region has 15 residues. Germline V gives CDR1 SGHDN, CDR2 FVKESK. Here the CDR3 reads CASSQAARGQDGYTF. The CDR3 coding sequence is TGTGCCAGCAGCCAAGCGGCAAGGGGGCAGGACGGCTACACCTTC.

V gene TRBV5-4 combines with J gene TRBJ2-3; the D is unclear. Between the trimmed V and J ends, which lost 7 bases and 1 base, there was a span of 4 bases. CDR1 is SGHNT and CDR2 is YYREEE in the germline V gene (reference sequence). The CDR3 extends over 11 amino acids. The DNA for the CDR3 is TGTGCCAGCGGGCGCACAGATACGCAGTATTTT. As protein: CASGRTDTQYF.

The CDR3 DNA reads TGTGCCAGCAGTACCCAGCGGGCCGTTTCCTACGAGCAGTACTTC. It specifies CASSTQRAVSYEQYF. This chain links TRBV2 with TRBJ2-7; D may be TRBD2 (6 bases). This CDR3 region has 15 residues. The germline V and J ends were trimmed by 5 bases and 1 base, with 15 bases remaining between them. Germline assignment: CDR1 SNHLY and CDR2 FYNNEI.

The chain links TRBV5-5 to TRBJ1-1; 7 nucleotides align to TRBD1. This CDR3 has 15 amino acids. V shed 2 bases and J 4 bases; nucleotides not matched to a gene: 8. Germline V gives CDR1 SGHKS, CDR2 YYEKEE (reference sequence). CDR3 protein: CASSLFMTGRTEAFF. The CDR3 nucleotides are TGTGCCAGCAGCTTATTCATGACAGGGCGCACTGAAGCTTTCTTT.

This rearrangement joins TRBV28 to TRBJ2-1; D gene uncertain. Germline assignment: CDR1 MDHEN and CDR2 SYDVKM. With 6 bases removed from V and 4 bases from J, the gap between germline ends came to 13 bases. The CDR3 has 14 residues. CDR3 region: CASRSEETYNEQFF. DNA for the CDR3: TGTGCCAGCAGGTCAGAAGAAACGTACAATGAGCAGTTCTTC. Drawing the rest from reference TRBV28 and TRBJ2-1, the complete variable domain is DVKVTQSSRYLVKRTGEKVFLECVQDMDHENMFWYRQDPGLGLRLIYFSYDVKMKEKGDIPEGYSVSREKKERFSLILESASTNQTSMYLCASRSEETYNEQFFGPGTRLTVL.

Only one count was recorded for this clone. J is TRBJ1-3 and V is TRBV7-2, with 10 bases that match TRBD1. CDR1 and CDR2 (germline): SGHTA, FQGNSA. Losses at the gene ends were 4 bases for V and 7 bases for J; bases not matched to a gene: 7. CDR3 size: 15 residues. CDR3 protein: CASSSRTGGWNTIYF. The CDR3 coding sequence is TGTGCCAGCAGCTCCAGGACAGGGGGGTGGAACACCATATATTTT.

Here the CDR3 DNA reads TGTGCCACTAAGGGGCAGGGTGGACTAGCGGGAGAATACAATGAGCAGTTCTTC. Protein sequence: CATKGQGGLAGEYNEQFF. The chain combines TRBV10-3 with TRBJ2-1; 13 bases are shared with TRBD2. Germline trimming cut 10 bases from V and 4 bases from J; bases unmatched to any gene: 16. CDR3 length: 18 amino acids. Germline V lookup: CDR1 ENHRY, CDR2 SYGVKD.

The V call is TRBV27, the J call TRBJ2-3, with 11 bases fitting TRBD2. CDR1 and CDR2 from the germline V gene are MNHEY and SMNVEV (reference sequence). Unmatched junction bases numbered 10, after V lost 6 bases and J lost 2 bases. This CDR3 region has 17 residues. CDR3 in amino acids: CASSRYLAGGYTDTQYF. The CDR3 DNA reads TGTGCCAGCAGCCGATATCTAGCGGGAGGTTACACAGATACGCAGTATTTT.

The chain links TRBV11-2 to TRBJ1-1; 8 positions agree with TRBD1. CDR3 length: 18 residues. The trim removed 1 base at V and 4 bases at J, leaving 14 bases unmatched. Germline CDR1 reads SGHAT; CDR2 reads FQNNGV. CDR3 nucleotide sequence: TGTGCCAGCAGCTTAGGGACAGGGACCTTCGGGGGTATCACTGAAGCTTTCTTT. Translating it yields CASSLGTGTFGGITEAFF.

In regard to this clone: This clone may be a read error of a much larger clone one base away. Within the sample, other DNA sequences also encode this same CDR3. The rearrangement links TRBV7-3 to TRBJ1-1; maybe TRBD1 (5 bases). The CDR3 covers 13 residues. The germline gives CDR1 SGHTA, CDR2 FQGTGA. Trimming removed 0 bases from V and 4 bases from J, with 6 bases in between. Written as DNA, the CDR3 is TGTGCCAGCAGCTTAACGGGGGGCACTGAAGCTTTCTTT. Translation: CASSLTGGTEAFF.

The chain couples TRBV30 to TRBJ1-5, with D hard to call. Trimming cost V 0 bases and J 4 bases, with 10 bases left between them. The germline V gene has CDR1 GTSNPN and CDR2 SVGIG (reference sequence). CDR3 length: 14 amino acids. The CDR3 here is CAWSVGSQNQPQHF. The CDR3 DNA reads as TGTGCCTGGAGTGTGGGCAGTCAAAATCAGCCCCAGCATTTT.

The chain uses TRBV20-1 and TRBJ2-4; TRBD2 aligns across 7 bases. The CDR3 loop spans 11 amino acids. From germline, CDR1 is DFQATT and CDR2 SNEGSKA (reference sequence). Unmatched junction bases numbered 5, after V lost 7 bases and J lost 8 bases. CDR3 in amino acids: CSGAGEDIQYF. The CDR3 DNA sequence: TGCAGTGGTGCGGGGGAGGACATTCAGTACTTC.

The chain joins TRBV20-1 to TRBJ2-1; D gene unclear. In germline, CDR1 is DFQATT, CDR2 SNEGSKA (reference sequence). The CDR3 has 10 amino acids. Trimming shortened V by 4 bases and J by 5 bases, and 3 bases separated the two germline ends. The CDR3 protein is CSATDNEQFF. For the CDR3, the DNA is TGCAGTGCTACCGACAATGAGCAGTTCTTC.